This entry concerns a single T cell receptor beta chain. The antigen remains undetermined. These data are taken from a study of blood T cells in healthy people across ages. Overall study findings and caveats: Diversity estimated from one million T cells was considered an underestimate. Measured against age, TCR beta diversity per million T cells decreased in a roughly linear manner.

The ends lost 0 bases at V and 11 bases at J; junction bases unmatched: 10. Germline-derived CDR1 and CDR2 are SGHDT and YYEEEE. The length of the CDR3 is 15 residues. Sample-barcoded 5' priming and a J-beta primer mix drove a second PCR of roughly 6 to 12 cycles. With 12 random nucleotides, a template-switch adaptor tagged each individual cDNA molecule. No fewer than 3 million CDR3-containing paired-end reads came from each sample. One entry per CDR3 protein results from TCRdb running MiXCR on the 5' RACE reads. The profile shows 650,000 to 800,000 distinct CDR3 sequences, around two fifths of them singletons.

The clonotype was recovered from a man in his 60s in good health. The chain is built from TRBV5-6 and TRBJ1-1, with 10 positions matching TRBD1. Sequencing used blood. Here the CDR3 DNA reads TGTGCCAGCAGCTTGGGAATGACAGGGGGCGCGAAGGCTTTCTTT. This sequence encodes CASSLGMTGGAKAFF.